The 11 T cell receptor beta chains below were found in one sample sequenced in a study of shared clonotypes between healthy human individuals. Sequenced by immunoSEQ multiplex PCR; TCRdb stores in-frame clones only, minus some. The repertoire consists of roughly 2 million clones, with approximately 94% occurring once and the leading ten covering more than 0.1%. Sequences were obtained from naive CD4+ T cells sorted from blood. Subset: CD45RA+ positively selected. The receptors shown here come from a young man in good health.

This chain connects TRBV30 to TRBJ2-2; maybe TRBD2 (5 bases). This CDR3 has 13 residues. Trimming stripped 1 base from V and 7 bases from J, with 10 bases between. Germline V gene sequence: CDR1 GTSNPN, CDR2 SVGIG (reference sequence). CDR3 sequence reads: CAWSEFSVGELFF. In nucleotides, the CDR3 is TGTGCCTGGAGTGAATTTAGCGTCGGGGAGCTGTTTTTT.

A remark on this clone: Distinct nucleotide sequences in the sample also encode this CDR3. The rearrangement joins TRBV5-6 to TRBJ2-1, with D unresolved. Germline loops: CDR1 SGHDT, CDR2 YYEEEE. V was cut by 3 bases and J by 4 bases, with 2 bases left in between. This CDR3 is 11 amino acids long. This chain's CDR3 is CASSSYNEQFF. DNA for the CDR3: TGTGCCAGCAGCTCTTACAATGAGCAGTTCTTC.

The chain is built from TRBV6-5 and TRBJ2-5; D may be TRBD1 (6 bases). The germline V gene encodes CDR1 MNHEY and CDR2 SVGAGI. V gave up 5 bases and J gave up 7 bases, with 14 bases separating them. The CDR3 spans 13 residues. The CDR3 coding sequence is TGTGCCAGCAGTCGGGACACCCCAGGGACCCAGTACTTC. Protein product: CASSRDTPGTQYF.

This clone was recorded once. V gene TRBV19 combines with J gene TRBJ2-7; D is possibly TRBD1 (6 bases). The CDR3 is 16 residues long. Germline V gene sequence: CDR1 LNHDA, CDR2 SQIVND (reference sequence). The germline V and J ends were trimmed by 3 bases and 3 bases, with 18 bases remaining between them. The CDR3 DNA is TGTGCCAGTAGTATTTACCATAGACAGGATAACTACGAGCAGTACTTC. Encoded protein: CASSIYHRQDNYEQYF.

The gene calls are TRBV5-1 and TRBJ1-3; D remains unclear. The CDR3 length is 14 residues. V was trimmed by 1 base and J by 7 bases, leaving 12 bases between them. Looked up from germline, CDR1 is SGHRS and CDR2 is YFSETQ. The CDR3 nucleotides are TGCGCCAGCAGCTTGTCAGGAGGAGGGAACACCATATATTTT. Protein sequence: CASSLSGGGNTIYF. The entire variable domain, with the rest obtained from reference TRBV5-1 and TRBJ1-3, is as follows: KAGVTQTPRYLIKTRGQQVTLSCSPISGHRSVSWYQQTPGQGLQFLFEYFSETQRNKGNFPGRFSGRQFSNSRSEMNVSTLELGDSALYLCASSLSGGGNTIYFGEGSWLTVV.

CDR3 nucleotides: TGTGCCTGGAGTGTTGAGGAGGATACGCAGTATTTT. This sequence encodes CAWSVEEDTQYF. The rearrangement links TRBV30 to TRBJ2-3; D gene unclear. The CDR3 spans 12 residues. The V end lost 0 bases, the J end lost 6 bases, and 7 bases lay between the germline ends. The germline V gene encodes CDR1 GTSNPN and CDR2 SVGIG (reference sequence).

J is TRBJ2-1 and V is TRBV2, with D hard to call. Germline V gives CDR1 SNHLY, CDR2 FYNNEI. This CDR3 has 12 residues. Trimming took 5 bases from V and 7 from J, leaving 9 bases between them. CDR3 residues: CASSYVGNEQFF. The CDR3 DNA reads TGTGCCAGCAGTTACGTGGGGAATGAGCAGTTCTTC.

This clone was seen only once. V usage is TRBV15 and J usage is TRBJ2-5, with D possibly matching TRBD1 (6 bases). CDR1 is LNHNV, CDR2 YYDKDF, per germline (reference sequence). V was cut by 0 bases and J by 9 bases, with 11 bases left in between. CDR3 length: 13 amino acids. The CDR3 spells CATSRDRAGAQYF. CDR3 in DNA: TGTGCCACCAGCAGAGATCGGGCAGGGGCCCAGTACTTC.

This rearrangement joins TRBV30 to TRBJ1-6, with D possibly TRBD1 on 6 matching bases. V lost 5 bases and J 6 bases, leaving 11 bases between the germline ends. Germline-derived CDR1 and CDR2 are GTSNPN and SVGIG (reference sequence). The CDR3 runs 13 residues. The CDR3 coding sequence is TGTGCCTGGGGACAGTGGAGTAATTCACCCCTCCACTTT. Translated: CAWGQWSNSPLHF.

This clone was found once. V is TRBV19 and J is TRBJ2-2, with D possibly being TRBD2 (6 bases). Between the trimmed V and J ends, which lost 1 base and 5 bases, there was a span of 8 bases. The CDR3 is 14 amino acids. Germline V lookup: CDR1 LNHDA, CDR2 SQIVND (reference sequence). The CDR3 sequence is CASSIAAGTGELFF. CDR3 DNA: TGTGCCAGTAGTATAGCGGCGGGGACCGGGGAGCTGTTTTTT.

A word on this clone: The same CDR3 arises from other DNA sequences in this sample as well. The chain recombines TRBV6-1 with TRBJ1-2; D gene ambiguous. The CDR3 spans 10 residues. The V end lost 2 bases, the J end lost 8 bases, and 3 bases lay between the germline ends. The germline gives CDR1 MNHNS, CDR2 SASEGT. The DNA of the CDR3 is TGTGCCAGCAGTGAAAGGGGCTACACCTTC. As protein: CASSERGYTF.